This T cell receptor beta chain was obtained from a study of cytomegalovirus exposure and HLA in healthy donors. 13 Jbeta primers and 60 Vbeta primers were used for the PCR. Sequenced by immunoSEQ multiplex PCR; TCRdb stores in-frame clones only, minus some. The sample's table shows over 80,000 clones. Trimming removed 5 bases at V and 4 bases at J, with 8 bases between. The CDR3 covers 12 residues. Germline assignment: CDR1 MNHEY and CDR2 SVGAGI. A note on this clone: Its specificity is unknown.

General study results and limits: The study reported that TCR beta sequences accurately predicted HLA-A and HLA-B alleles in most subjects. Sequencing likely generated an artifact that appeared as a cluster of highly shared sequence variants. Roughly uniform depth of sequencing across donors was assumed in presence/absence analyses.

The gene calls are TRBV6-5 and TRBJ1-1, with D possibly matching TRBD1 (6 bases). The sequencing sample was made of PBMCs. This receptor was obtained from a girl aged 5 to 17 in good health and CMV-seropositive. CDR3 in DNA: TGTGCCAGCAGTAGGGGGTTCACTGAAGCTTTCTTT. This encodes CASSRGFTEAFF.